The rows below give T cell receptor beta chains drawn from one sample of a study of shared clonotypes between healthy human individuals. Assay used: immunoSEQ multiplex PCR; TCRdb lists only in-frame clones, some missing. The top ten clones hold 0.37% of a sample with about 2.3 million clones, 92% of them seen once. Sequences were obtained from naive CD4+ T cells from PBMCs. The receptors derive from a man aged 18 to 30 in good health. Some clones in this sample may be carry-over from other donors' samples. CDR3s include the opening cysteine and the closing phenylalanine or tryptophan. Fields, in order: CDR3 DNA, CDR3 protein, J gene, clone size, V gene, D gene. A D gene is named only where the DNA matches it firmly. Not every row has a clone size; where given, it reads once, few, many or a size class.

CDR3nt: TGTGCCAGCAGCTTTCGACTAGCGGGAGTGTCAGATACGCAGTATTTT
CDR3aa: CASSFRLAGVSDTQYF
j_gene: TRBJ2-3
abundance: NA
v_gene: TRBV5-4
d_gene: TRBD2

CDR3nt: TGTGCCAGCAGCTTAGTCAGGAAAGGCTCCTACGAGCAGTACTTC
CDR3aa: CASSLVRKGSYEQYF
j_gene: TRBJ2-7
abundance: NA
v_gene: TRBV13
d_gene: NA

CDR3nt: TGTGCCAGTAGTACCCGCGACCGGGACAGGGGAACTTACGAGCAGTACTTC
CDR3aa: CASSTRDRDRGTYEQYF
j_gene: TRBJ2-7
abundance: few
v_gene: TRBV19
d_gene: TRBD1

CDR3nt: TGTGCCAGCAGTCCCCGGAGCTCCGGTTTCTCCGGGGAGCTGTTTTTT
CDR3aa: CASSPRSSGFSGELFF
j_gene: TRBJ2-2
abundance: NA
v_gene: TRBV28
d_gene: NA

CDR3nt: TGTGCCAGCAGCCCTGAGGGGATTCAGCCCCAGCATTTT
CDR3aa: CASSPEGIQPQHF
j_gene: TRBJ1-5
abundance: NA
v_gene: TRBV11-3
d_gene: NA

CDR3nt: TGTGCCAGCAGACCCATTCAGCAGCCTTACCCTTCCGAGCAGTACTTC
CDR3aa: CASRPIQQPYPSEQYF
j_gene: TRBJ2-7
abundance: NA
v_gene: TRBV28
d_gene: NA

CDR3nt: TGTGCCAGCAGCGCGCGAGGAGCGGGAGGGCCTGAGCAGTTCTTC
CDR3aa: CASSARGAGGPEQFF
j_gene: TRBJ2-1
abundance: NA
v_gene: TRBV9
d_gene: TRBD2

CDR3nt: TGTGCCAGCAGTCAACAGGGTTCCGGCTACACCTTC
CDR3aa: CASSQQGSGYTF
j_gene: TRBJ1-2
abundance: NA
v_gene: TRBV6-5
d_gene: NA

CDR3nt: TGTGCCAGTAGACGACGAATCAGGGAAGTAGAGACCCAGTACTTC
CDR3aa: CASRRRIREVETQYF
j_gene: TRBJ2-5
abundance: NA
v_gene: TRBV19
d_gene: NA

CDR3nt: TGTGCCAGCAGCTCACAGGGTGCTATGGATACGCAGTATTTT
CDR3aa: CASSSQGAMDTQYF
j_gene: TRBJ2-3
abundance: NA
v_gene: TRBV7-3
d_gene: NA

CDR3nt: TGTGCCAGTAGTCTCTCTAGCGGGAGTGTTCACGAGCAGTACTTC
CDR3aa: CASSLSSGSVHEQYF
j_gene: TRBJ2-7
abundance: NA
v_gene: TRBV19
d_gene: TRBD2

CDR3nt: TGTGCCAGCAGTGAAGCGGTTGGGACTAGCGGGATCTACGAGCAGTACTTC
CDR3aa: CASSEAVGTSGIYEQYF
j_gene: TRBJ2-7
abundance: NA
v_gene: TRBV6-1
d_gene: TRBD2

CDR3nt: TGTGCCAGCTCACCCGGGGCTAGGAAGACAGATACGCAGTATTTT
CDR3aa: CASSPGARKTDTQYF
j_gene: TRBJ2-3
abundance: once
v_gene: TRBV18
d_gene: NA

CDR3nt: TGTGCCAGCAGGCGGGACCCCCCGTCGGCCGAGCAGTACTTC
CDR3aa: CASRRDPPSAEQYF
j_gene: TRBJ2-7
abundance: NA
v_gene: TRBV27
d_gene: NA

CDR3nt: TGTGCCAGCAGCCCGCCCCAAATAGGCTACACCTTC
CDR3aa: CASSPPQIGYTF
j_gene: TRBJ1-2
abundance: NA
v_gene: TRBV28
d_gene: NA

CDR3nt: TGTGCCAGCAGCTTACTAGCGGGAGTAAGGGCAGATACGCAGTATTTT
CDR3aa: CASSLLAGVRADTQYF
j_gene: TRBJ2-3
abundance: NA
v_gene: TRBV7-3
d_gene: TRBD2

CDR3nt: TGTGCCAGCAGTTCCGGGACAGGGGGTGAGCAGTTCTTC
CDR3aa: CASSSGTGGEQFF
j_gene: TRBJ2-1
abundance: NA
v_gene: TRBV7-9
d_gene: TRBD1

CDR3nt: TGTGCCAGCAAGACGGGGGCTGGTGGCTACACCTTC
CDR3aa: CASKTGAGGYTF
j_gene: TRBJ1-2
abundance: NA
v_gene: TRBV6-1
d_gene: NA

CDR3nt: TGTGCCAGCAGGACTAGCGGGACCACCGGGGAGCTGTTTTTT
CDR3aa: CASRTSGTTGELFF
j_gene: TRBJ2-2
abundance: NA
v_gene: TRBV2
d_gene: TRBD2

CDR3nt: TGTGCCTGGAGTTTAGCGGGAGGGCGATGGGGGGAGCTGTTTTTT
CDR3aa: CAWSLAGGRWGELFF
j_gene: TRBJ2-2
abundance: NA
v_gene: TRBV30
d_gene: TRBD2

CDR3nt: TGTGCCAGCAGCCTTAGACAGGGGCCAGAGACCCAGTACTTC
CDR3aa: CASSLRQGPETQYF
j_gene: TRBJ2-5
abundance: NA
v_gene: TRBV2
d_gene: TRBD1

CDR3nt: TGCGCCAGCAGCCCCCAAACCGGGACGGGCAACTATGGCTACACCTTC
CDR3aa: CASSPQTGTGNYGYTF
j_gene: TRBJ1-2
abundance: NA
v_gene: TRBV5-1
d_gene: NA

CDR3nt: TGTGCCAGCAGTACCTCCGGGACAATCCATGGCTACACCTTC
CDR3aa: CASSTSGTIHGYTF
j_gene: TRBJ1-2
abundance: NA
v_gene: TRBV28
d_gene: NA

CDR3nt: TGTGCCAGCTCACCCGTCGGGGGCACCACAGATACGCAGTATTTT
CDR3aa: CASSPVGGTTDTQYF
j_gene: TRBJ2-3
abundance: once
v_gene: TRBV18
d_gene: NA

CDR3nt: TGTGCCAGCAGCTCGGGGAGCTCCTACGAGCAGTACTTC
CDR3aa: CASSSGSSYEQYF
j_gene: TRBJ2-7
abundance: NA
v_gene: TRBV11-3
d_gene: NA

CDR3nt: TGTGCCAGCAGCTCCCGGGACCGGGGAGACGAGCAGTACTTC
CDR3aa: CASSSRDRGDEQYF
j_gene: TRBJ2-7
abundance: NA
v_gene: TRBV5-4
d_gene: NA

CDR3nt: TGCGCCAGCAGCCAAGATCGGCCTAGCGGGAAAGGCGAGCAGTACTTC
CDR3aa: CASSQDRPSGKGEQYF
j_gene: TRBJ2-7
abundance: NA
v_gene: TRBV4-3
d_gene: TRBD2

CDR3nt: TGTGCCAGCAGCGCCCGACTAGCGGGAGGGCCGAGCTCCTACAATGAGCAGTTCTTC
CDR3aa: CASSARLAGGPSSYNEQFF
j_gene: TRBJ2-1
abundance: NA
v_gene: TRBV7-8
d_gene: TRBD2

CDR3nt: TGCAGCGTTCATACCGGTTACGCGGACACTGAAGCTTTCTTT
CDR3aa: CSVHTGYADTEAFF
j_gene: TRBJ1-1
abundance: NA
v_gene: TRBV29-1
d_gene: NA

CDR3nt: TGTGCCAGCAGCTTAGGGGACTGGACTAGCGATGCCTACAATGAGCAGTTCTTC
CDR3aa: CASSLGDWTSDAYNEQFF
j_gene: TRBJ2-1
abundance: NA
v_gene: TRBV11-2
d_gene: TRBD2

CDR3nt: TGTGCCAGCAGCCATGGGACAGGGCGGGGAGATACGCAGTATTTT
CDR3aa: CASSHGTGRGDTQYF
j_gene: TRBJ2-3
abundance: NA
v_gene: TRBV5-6
d_gene: TRBD1

CDR3nt: TGTGCCAGCTCACCAGACCGTGGCACAGATACGCAGTATTTT
CDR3aa: CASSPDRGTDTQYF
j_gene: TRBJ2-3
abundance: NA
v_gene: TRBV18
d_gene: NA

CDR3nt: TGTGCCTGGGGACCCAGGTGGAGGGAAGCTTTCTTT
CDR3aa: CAWGPRWREAFF
j_gene: TRBJ1-1
abundance: NA
v_gene: TRBV30
d_gene: NA